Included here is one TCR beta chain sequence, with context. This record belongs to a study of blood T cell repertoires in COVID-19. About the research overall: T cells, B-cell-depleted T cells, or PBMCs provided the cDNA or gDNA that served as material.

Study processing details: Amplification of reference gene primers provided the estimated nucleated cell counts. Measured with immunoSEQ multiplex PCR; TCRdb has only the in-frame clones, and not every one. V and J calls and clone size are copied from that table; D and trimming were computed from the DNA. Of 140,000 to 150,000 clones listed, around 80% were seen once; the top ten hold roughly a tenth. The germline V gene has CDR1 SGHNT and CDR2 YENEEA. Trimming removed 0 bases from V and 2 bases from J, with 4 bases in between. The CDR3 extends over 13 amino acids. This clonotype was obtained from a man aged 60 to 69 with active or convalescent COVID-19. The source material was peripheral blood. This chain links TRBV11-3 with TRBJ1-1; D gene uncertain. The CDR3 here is CASSLDSNTEAFF. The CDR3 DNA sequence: TGTGCCAGCAGCTTAGATTCAAACACTGAAGCTTTCTTT.